This T cell receptor (beta chain) appears in the sequencing data of a study of cytomegalovirus exposure and HLA in healthy donors (TCRdb year 2017). General notes on the study: According to an earlier analysis of 587 of the donors, about 179 million T cells yielded 117 million unique TCR beta sequences and more than 250 Gb of sequence data. An early release covering about 600 HLA-typed donors comprised about 300 gigabases of sequencing data and 85 million or so unique TCR sequences. Of the roughly 430 genotyped donors, roughly 85% fell in the genetic ancestry cluster associated with self-reported Caucasian donors. The aim of the study was to test whether cataloging public T cell receptors could identify signatures of past pathogen exposure. The study profiled the T cell repertoires of hundreds of subjects by immunosequencing and related them to cytomegalovirus serostatus. Along with the approximately 700-subject first cohort, a separate validation cohort of more than 90 different subjects was used. The study combined high-throughput TCR immunosequencing, statistical association of individual TCRs with disease status, and machine learning to predict cytomegalovirus infection status. A later analysis re-examined previously published TCR beta repertoires from more than 550 donors and added high-resolution HLA genotyping to investigate patterns of TCR occurrence. Rather than using new phenotypic data, the later analysis identified candidate immune exposures from TCR beta sequences and from how often those sequences occurred across donors. In an earlier analysis of several hundred of the donors, high-throughput TCR beta sequencing was used to judge whether each TCR beta V gene segment behaved as functional or pseudogenic. Donor age, sex, ethnicity and CMV serostatus were collected together with the repertoire data. A later genetic analysis used genome-wide SNP genotypes for about three fifths of the 666 donors, treating that subset as a discovery cohort. Every repertoire in the discovery cohort had been generated on one and the same sequencing platform. Class I and class II HLA loci were covered by the typing at four-digit resolution. The number of typed donors differed by locus: roughly 620-640 for A, B, C, DRB1 and DQB1; 500 to 550 for DQA1; over 600 for DPA1; and some 470 for DPB1. Because of strong linkage in the cohort, 4 to 6 DR-DQ haplotypes were treated as single units for association and clustering. Among 300 to 500 genotyped donors of the cohort, an average of around 220,000 unique TCR beta nucleotide sequences was sequenced per donor, of which about 19% were non-productive.

The cohort was made up of 500 to 800 healthy bone marrow donors. All cohort members were sampled while nominally healthy, although unrecorded immune exposures were likely present. The donor tested CMV seropositive and was one of the 289 seropositive cohort members. Each donor provided a peripheral blood sample, and peripheral blood mononuclear cells were used for TCR beta sequencing. The Qiagen DNeasy Blood Extraction Kit was used to extract genomic DNA from the blood cell samples. A remark on this clone: Its antigen target is currently unknown. The sample holds no much larger clone one base away, and base qualities are not on file.

Beyond this particular receptor, the publication reports: A later genetic analysis associated a missense DCLRE1C variant with V-gene and J-gene trimming of TCR beta chains, and an independent cohort replicated the association. The authors suggested that the approach could potentially be extended to other disease states and immunological phenotypes. In a later analysis, HLA-associated TCR beta chains were found to be more clonally expanded and to have lower generation probabilities than equally common non-associated chains. According to a later analysis, most CMV-associated TCR beta chains appeared to be HLA-restricted, and the HLA associations seemed to be driven largely by CMV exposure. Presence/absence analyses assumed roughly uniform sequencing depth across donors, an assumption that may not hold. According to a later analysis, TCR association rates differed among HLA loci, with DRB1 alleles showing the most associated TCRs and HLA-C alleles showing the fewest. Correlated functional status among segregating V segments might reflect linkage disequilibrium, but an unknown experimental factor could not be ruled out. Immune exposure information for the cohort was limited to CMV serostatus. Because some donors lacked HLA typing at each locus, the association tests relied only on the typed subset. When HLA alleles, especially DR and DQ, strongly co-occurred, TCR associations were difficult to assign to individual alleles. Because counts were too low, around 18 rarely observed V segments, including chromosome 9 orphons, were left out of the earlier analysis of approximately 580 of the donors. Specific HLA alleles were associated with roughly 16,000 TCR beta sequences at a false discovery rate of 0.05 in a later analysis. The sequencing pipeline was judged likely to have produced a cluster of highly shared sequence variants as a technical artifact. In the study, around 150 TCR beta chains were listed as associated with cytomegalovirus. In both the original and validation cohorts, the classifier was reported to diagnose cytomegalovirus status with high specificity and sensitivity. Most TCR sequences were observed very rarely across donors, whereas some public TCRs were present in many individuals. A further reported finding was that TCR beta sequences accurately predicted the HLA-A and HLA-B alleles for most subjects in the first cohort. In a later analysis, several top co-occurrence clusters were reported to appear linked to parvovirus B19, influenza, CMV and Epstein-Barr virus. The cohort was sequenced for TCR beta chains only, and without alpha or paired-chain data the features that could be detected were limited. In an earlier analysis of around 600 of the donors, most TCR beta V segments were observed in productive rearrangements about 90% or about 30% of the time, broadly matching IMGT annotations. In vitro tests confirmed that three of the cytomegalovirus-associated TCR beta chains recognize cytomegalovirus antigens. In a later genetic analysis, fewer N-insertions in productive TCRs were reported among donors in an Asian-associated ancestry cluster than the roughly 700-donor mean.

The library was built by means of the immunoSEQ multiplex PCR assay. The multiplex PCR relied on a mix of 60 forward primers for TCR Vbeta segments and 13 reverse primers for TCR Jbeta segments. A multiplex PCR assay on genomic DNA amplified the CDR3 region of rearranged TCR beta genes. Amplified TCR beta libraries were sequenced as 87-base-pair reads on the Illumina HiSeq System. The study's own analysis went as follows. A later analysis counted tens of millions of unique TCR beta chains across the 666 repertoires, and roughly 11 million of these chains were shared by at least two donors. Raw reads were error-corrected and collapsed into unique sequences by a nearest-neighbor algorithm in which closely related sequences were merged to remove PCR and sequencing errors. V, D and J gene segments were assigned by aligning CDR3 sequences to IMGT reference sequences. For a sequence to be retained, a match of at least six nucleotides to both a V gene segment and a J gene segment was required. Rearrangements were classified as productive when the CDR3 lacked stop codons and remained in frame with V and J, and all other rearrangements were classified as non-productive. CDR3 was defined by IMGT convention, running from the second conserved V-encoded cysteine to the conserved J-encoded phenylalanine. The earlier analysis of about 500 of the donors excluded sequences that lacked an unambiguous match to a single V gene segment. In an earlier analysis of about 590 of the donors, a V segment was called functional when productive rearrangements were above 56.7%, and segregating when the standard deviation between donors exceeded 5%. A statistical classification framework was built to diagnose cytomegalovirus status from the catalog of TCR beta chain sequences. V and J gene assignment, in a later analysis, came from comparing TCR nucleotide sequences with IMGT/GENE-DB human TR gene sequences. The TCRdist pipeline was used in a later analysis to assign CDR3 sequences and most-parsimonious VDJ recombination scenarios. In a later analysis, each TCR beta chain was defined by its CDR3 amino acid sequence together with its V-gene family, and reads lacking a unique V-gene family were excluded. A later analysis removed 592 highly shared, low-generation-probability nucleotide sequences to deal with suspected cross-contamination and a sequencing artifact. For each public chain, a later analysis derived a clonal expansion index from normalized ranks of inferred template counts within each repertoire. Generation probabilities in a later analysis came from a VDJ recombination model fitted to out-of-frame rearrangements, and those results were checked against IGoR. A later analysis scored TCR-TCR, TCR-HLA and TCR-CMV co-occurrence with hypergeometric tests, applying a repertoire-size bias correction to TCR pairs. In a later analysis, false discovery rates were estimated by permuting HLA or CMV assignments 20 times. In a later analysis, co-occurring TCRs were grouped using DBSCAN, and TCRdist sequence similarity was added for clustering within HLA-allele-positive subsets. Co-occurrence clustering excluded repertoires with fewer than 30,000 or more than 120,000 public chains, plus five with anomalous nucleotide sharing. Here the immuneACCESS table is served through TCRdb, limited to in-frame sequences with V and J called. Missing clones are a known gap in these copies; in checked studies unresolved V genes cover under half, and the rest lacks a known reason. V, J and clone size derive from that table, while D and trimming were established from the DNA sequence. The sample includes 200,000 to 250,000 clones, with around 80% observed a single time. The top ten clonotypes cover roughly 2.5% of the sample.

The sample consisted of PBMCs. The sequence came from an older woman in good health and CMV-seropositive.

The CDR3 is CASSEGQGRTLSYEQYF. The nucleotide sequence is TGTGCCAGCAGTGAGGGACAGGGAAGAACTTTGTCCTACGAGCAGTACTTC. The rearranged chain carries TRBV2 and TRBJ2-7, with TRBD1 identical over 9 junction bases. Taken from cysteine to phenylalanine, the CDR3 has 17 residues. The entry retains the CDR3 DNA only, 51 bases that are in frame from base 1. CDR1 is given as SNHLY and CDR2 as FYNNEI, both from the germline V gene. Trimmed from V: 3 bases; trimmed from J: 1 base; junction bases lacking a gene match: 10. The variable domain in full, with residues beyond the CDR3 obtained from the reference TRBV2 and TRBJ2-7 genes, is EPEVTQTPSHQVTQMGQEVILRCVPISNHLYFYWYRQILGQKVEFLVSFYNNEISEKSEIFDDQFSVERPDGSNFTLKIRSTKLEDSAMYFCASSEGQGRTLSYEQYFGPGTRLTVT.